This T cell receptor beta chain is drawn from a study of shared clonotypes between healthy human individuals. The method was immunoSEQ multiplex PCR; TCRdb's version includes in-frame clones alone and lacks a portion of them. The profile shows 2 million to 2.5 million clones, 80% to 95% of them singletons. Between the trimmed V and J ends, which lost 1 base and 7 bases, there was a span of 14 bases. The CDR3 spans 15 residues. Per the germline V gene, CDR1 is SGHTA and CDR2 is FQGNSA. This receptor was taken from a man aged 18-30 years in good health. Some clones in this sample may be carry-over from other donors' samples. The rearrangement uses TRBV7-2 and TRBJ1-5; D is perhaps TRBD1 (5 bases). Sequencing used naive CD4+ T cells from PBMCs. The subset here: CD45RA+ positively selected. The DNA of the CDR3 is TGTGCCAGCAGCTTAGGATCAGGGTCGTACCAGCCCCAGCATTTT. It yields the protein CASSLGSGSYQPQHF.